The clone carrying this TCR beta chain has just a few counts. Its matching antigen is unknown. This entry comes from a study of cytomegalovirus exposure and HLA in healthy donors. The study, taken as a whole, reports: Among TCR sequences, most were rare, though some public TCRs appeared in many donors. Associated with HLA alleles at 0.05 false discovery rate in a later analysis were about 17,000 TCR beta sequences. Later analysis found that TCR beta chains associated with HLA were more clonally expanded than other, equally common chains. Later analysis demonstrated an association between a missense DCLRE1C variant and TCR beta V- and J-gene trimming.

Both 60 Vbeta primers and 13 Jbeta primers went into the PCR. Repertoires were generated with immunoSEQ multiplex PCR, while TCRdb's copy carries only in-frame clones and drops some. The top ten clones hold about 2.4% of a sample with roughly 180,000 clones, around 80% of them seen once. This receptor was taken from a male donor in good health and CMV-seronegative. The sequencing input was PBMCs.

The CDR3 loop is CASSSTGDQPQHF. The CDR3 DNA reads as TGTGCCAGCAGCTCGACAGGGGATCAGCCCCAGCATTTT. The chain links TRBV7-2 to TRBJ1-5; 8 bases map to TRBD1. With 4 bases clipped from V and 5 bases from J, the junction kept 1 base outside the gene matches. This CDR3 is 13 amino acids long. Germline V lookup: CDR1 SGHTA, CDR2 FQGNSA.